The rows below give T cell receptor beta chains drawn from one sample of a study of blood T cell repertoires in COVID-19. Only in-frame clones appear in the TCRdb table, and some are missing; sequencing was by immunoSEQ multiplex PCR. The sample lists 150,000 to 200,000 clones; roughly 87% were seen once. The sequenced sample consisted of PBMCs or T cells enriched from blood (not recorded which). The receptors shown here come from a human donor with acute COVID-19. The donor label of this sample is uncertain. The CDR3 runs from the conserved cysteine through the conserved F or W. Each record gives: D gene, clone size, V gene, J gene, CDR3 protein, CDR3 DNA. D genes are given only for firm matches. The size of a clone is reported for some rows only, either as once, few or many, or as a class for expanded clones.

NA	few	TRBV5-1	TRBJ1-2	CASSLESLPTF	TGCGCCAGCAGCTTGGAATCCCTCCCCACCTTC
TRBD1	NA	TRBV11-2	TRBJ2-7	CASSLGQPYEQYF	TGTGCCAGCAGCCTGGGACAGCCCTACGAGCAGTACTTC
NA	NA	TRBV14	TRBJ2-5	CASSHWGEETQYF	TGTGCCAGCAGCCACTGGGGGGAAGAGACCCAGTACTTC
NA	once	TRBV10-3	TRBJ1-2	CAISESTGIYGYTF	TGTGCCATCAGTGAGTCGACCGGGATTTATGGCTACACCTTC
NA	NA	TRBV11-2	TRBJ2-5	CASSLAPGTQETQYF	TGTGCCAGCAGCTTAGCCCCAGGGACACAAGAGACCCAGTACTTC
NA	NA	TRBV7-3	TRBJ2-3	CASSSRQGTDTQYF	TGTGCCAGCAGCTCCAGACAGGGCACAGATACGCAGTATTTT
TRBD1	few	TRBV7-9	TRBJ1-2	CASSLDRVWGYTF	TGTGCCAGCAGCCTGGACAGGGTCTGGGGCTACACCTTC
TRBD1	NA	TRBV4-1	TRBJ2-7	CASSHPGQGIYEQYF	TGCGCCAGCAGCCACCCAGGACAGGGTATCTACGAGCAGTACTTC
TRBD2	NA	TRBV18	TRBJ2-1	CASSPRALAGGYNEQFF	TGTGCCAGCTCACCTAGGGCTCTAGCGGGGGGATACAATGAGCAGTTCTTC
TRBD1	NA	TRBV30	TRBJ1-4	CAFEQGAEEKLFF	TGTGCCTTCGAACAGGGGGCTGAAGAAAAACTGTTTTTT
TRBD1	NA	TRBV4-1	TRBJ2-4	CASSQDARTGTNIQYF	TGCGCCAGCAGCCAAGACGCCAGGACAGGCACAAACATTCAGTACTTC
NA	NA	TRBV28	TRBJ2-1	CASSPLRHSSLSYNEQFF	TGTGCCAGCAGTCCCCTGAGACACTCTAGCCTTTCCTACAATGAGCAGTTCTTC
NA	NA	TRBV7-2	TRBJ2-7	CASSFQLASYEQYF	TGTGCCAGCAGCTTCCAACTAGCTTCCTACGAGCAGTACTTC
NA	NA	TRBV30	TRBJ1-2	CAWSVGVYGYTF	TGTGCCTGGAGTGTAGGAGTCTATGGCTACACCTTC
TRBD1	few	TRBV6-5	TRBJ1-2	CASSYSRGLNYGYTF	TGTGCCAGCAGTTACTCTAGGGGGCTGAACTATGGCTACACCTTC
NA	NA	TRBV7-2	TRBJ2-1	CASSLQGRDEQFF	TGTGCCAGCAGCTTACAGGGGAGGGATGAGCAGTTCTTC
NA	few	TRBV24-1	TRBJ2-1	CATSDPGDKGSYNEQFF	TGTGCCACCAGTGACCCCGGGGACAAGGGCTCCTACAATGAGCAGTTCTTC
NA	NA	TRBV7-2	TRBJ2-3	CASSFFTDTQYF	TGTGCCAGCAGCTTCTTTACAGATACGCAGTATTTT
NA	NA	TRBV9	TRBJ1-4	CASSLRVTNEKLFF	TGTGCCAGCAGCCTGAGGGTGACTAATGAAAAACTGTTTTTT
NA	NA	TRBV5-1	TRBJ2-6	CASSLGNSGANVLTF	TGCGCCAGCAGCTTGGGTAATTCTGGGGCCAACGTCCTGACTTTC
NA	NA	TRBV7-2	TRBJ2-3	CASSLRSRGDTQYF	TGTGCCAGCAGCTTAAGGTCCCGCGGAGATACGCAGTATTTT
NA	once	TRBV6-1	TRBJ2-7	CASSETPSYEQYF	TGTGCCAGCAGTGAGACTCCCTCCTACGAGCAGTACTTC
NA	NA	TRBV5-1	TRBJ2-1	CASSPGYSYNEQFF	TGCGCCAGCAGTCCGGGTTATTCCTACAATGAGCAGTTCTTC
TRBD1	NA	TRBV5-6	TRBJ1-5	CASSLAQGGLGQPQHF	TGTGCCAGCAGCTTAGCACAGGGGGGTTTAGGTCAGCCCCAGCATTTT
NA	NA	TRBV5-4	TRBJ2-1	CASTLFSAGAPNEQFF	TGTGCCAGCACCCTGTTTTCGGCGGGGGCACCCAATGAGCAGTTCTTC
NA	NA	TRBV28	TRBJ2-6	CASAQTSSGANVLTF	TGTGCCAGCGCGCAAACTTCCTCTGGGGCCAACGTCCTGACTTTC
NA	NA	TRBV19	TRBJ2-2	CASSPSGELFF	TGTGCCAGTAGCCCCAGTGGGGAGCTGTTTTTT
NA	NA	TRBV6-5	TRBJ2-2	CAAKQNTGELFF	TGTGCCGCCAAACAGAACACCGGGGAGCTGTTTTTT
TRBD2	NA	TRBV9	TRBJ2-3	CASSVGAGASTDTQYF	TGTGCCAGCAGCGTAGGAGCGGGGGCCAGCACAGATACGCAGTATTTT
NA	few	TRBV5-1	TRBJ2-7	CASSLARDTVYEQYF	TGCGCCAGCAGCTTGGCCCGGGACACTGTCTACGAGCAGTACTTC
TRBD1	NA	TRBV2	TRBJ1-2	CASSEALRDRMGEEAGGYTF	TGTGCCAGCAGTGAAGCCTTGAGGGACAGGATGGGGGAGGAGGCGGGTGGCTACACCTTC
NA	NA	TRBV6-2/TRBV6-3	TRBJ1-5	CASSRGQYSNQPQHF	TGTGCCAGCAGCCGAGGACAGTATAGCAATCAGCCCCAGCATTTT
NA	NA	TRBV9	TRBJ1-1	CASSVGGMNTEAFF	TGTGCCAGCAGCGTAGGAGGTATGAACACTGAAGCTTTCTTT
TRBD1	few	TRBV30	TRBJ1-6	CAWSGDRGRTPLHF	TGTGCCTGGAGTGGGGACAGGGGAAGGACACCCCTCCACTTT
TRBD1	NA	TRBV3-1/TRBV3-2	TRBJ1-5	CASSQGQGGNQPQHF	TGTGCCAGCAGCCAAGGTCAGGGGGGCAATCAGCCCCAGCATTTT